This T cell receptor beta chain was found in a study of control samples from healthy donors and cancer patients. Germline V lookup: CDR1 LGHNA, CDR2 YNFKEQ. CDR3 size: 15 residues. Trimming took 4 bases from V and 6 from J; bases not matched to a gene: 11. Generated by immunoSEQ multiplex PCR, the TCRdb table keeps only in-frame clones and is missing some. Of under 65,000 clones in the sample, approximately 89% were seen once. The TCR comes from a woman in her sixties with lung cancer. The chain uses TRBV4-2 and TRBJ1-2, with 7 bases fitting TRBD1. The sample comprised PBMCs. The CDR3 sequence is CASSRPLDRAHGYTF. Written as DNA, the CDR3 is TGTGCCAGCAGCCGCCCTTTAGACAGGGCTCATGGCTACACCTTC.